A selection of T cell receptor beta chains follows, all from one sample in a study of blood T cell repertoires in COVID-19. Profiled with immunoSEQ multiplex PCR; TCRdb holds only in-frame clones, not every one. Of 250,000 to 400,000 clones listed, 70% to 90% are singletons. The sample comprised peripheral blood. The source of these receptors is a woman aged 30 to 39 with COVID-19, enrolled during active disease. CDR3s include the opening cysteine and the closing phenylalanine or tryptophan. D genes are given only for firm matches. Only some rows state a clone size, as once, few, many or a class for expanded clones.

TRBV7-2	TRBJ2-5	TRBD1	.	CASSLAGRGETQYF	TGTGCCAGCAGCTTAGCAGGCAGGGGGGAGACCCAGTACTTC
TRBV6-2/TRBV6-3	TRBJ2-6	TRBD2	.	CASSVGLAGRISGANVLTF	TGTGCCAGCAGTGTGGGACTAGCGGGGAGAATCTCTGGGGCCAACGTCCTGACTTTC
TRBV18	TRBJ2-1	.	.	CASSPLGTHGTLSYNEQFF	TGTGCCAGCTCACCACTCGGGACTCACGGGACCCTTTCCTACAATGAGCAGTTCTTC
TRBV27	TRBJ1-1	TRBD1	.	CASSLGQGASGAFF	TGTGCCAGCAGTTTGGGACAGGGGGCTTCAGGAGCTTTCTTT
TRBV4-1	TRBJ1-2	TRBD1	.	CASSPPDRVNYGYTF	TGCGCCAGCAGCCCGCCAGACAGGGTAAACTATGGCTACACCTTC
TRBV6-2/TRBV6-3	TRBJ2-1	.	.	CASSYSSTDYNEQFF	TGTGCCAGCAGTTACTCGAGTACAGATTACAATGAGCAGTTCTTC
TRBV12-5	TRBJ1-1	TRBD1	.	CASGGDSMNTEAFF	TGTGCTAGTGGGGGGGACAGCATGAACACTGAAGCTTTCTTT
TRBV11-2	TRBJ1-1	TRBD1	.	CASSLGLWDSPNLGTEAFF	TGTGCCAGCAGCTTGGGGCTCTGGGACAGCCCCAACCTGGGGACTGAAGCTTTCTTT
TRBV29-1	TRBJ1-2	TRBD1	.	CSAEGADFYGYTF	TGCAGCGCGGAGGGGGCAGACTTCTATGGCTACACCTTC
TRBV2	TRBJ1-1	TRBD1	.	CASSPGTGIAFF	TGTGCCAGCAGTCCCGGGACAGGGATTGCTTTCTTT
TRBV25-1	TRBJ1-2	.	.	CASSLQGYGYTF	TGTGCCAGCAGTTTGCAGGGCTATGGCTACACCTTC
TRBV19	TRBJ1-2	TRBD1	.	CASSTGQGPPDDSF	TGTGCCAGTAGTACCGGACAGGGGCCACCAGATGATTCCTTC
TRBV7-2	TRBJ2-7	.	.	CASSSGRGVGYEQYF	TGTGCCAGCAGCTCGGGCAGGGGGGTTGGGTACGAGCAGTACTTC
TRBV14	TRBJ2-7	.	.	CASSPKGVYEQYF	TGTGCCAGCAGCCCCAAGGGAGTCTACGAGCAGTACTTC
TRBV27	TRBJ2-1	.	few	CASSRRGADYNEQFF	TGTGCCAGCTCGAGACGGGGGGCCGACTACAATGAGCAGTTCTTC
TRBV27	TRBJ1-1	.	once	CASSLRGRVTEAFF	TGTGCCAGCAGCCTCCGGGGAAGGGTCACTGAAGCTTTCTTT
TRBV5-6	TRBJ2-3	.	.	CASSLGHSTDTQYF	TGTGCCAGCAGCTTAGGACATTCGACAGATACGCAGTATTTT
TRBV28	TRBJ1-1	TRBD1	.	CAVRINRGNTEAFF	TGTGCCGTCCGGATCAACAGGGGGAACACTGAAGCTTTCTTT
TRBV6-5	TRBJ2-2	.	.	CASSYRGISNTGELFF	TGTGCCAGCAGTTACCGAGGGATATCGAACACCGGGGAGCTGTTTTTT
TRBV5-1	TRBJ1-3	TRBD1	once	CASSALQGAGGNTIYF	TGCGCCAGCAGCGCACTACAGGGGGCAGGTGGAAACACCATATATTTT
TRBV2	TRBJ1-2	.	.	CASLGPYGYTF	TGTGCCAGCCTAGGTCCCTATGGCTACACCTTC
TRBV30	TRBJ1-2	.	.	CAWTLMGLDGYTF	TGTGCCTGGACTCTGATGGGCCTGGATGGCTACACCTTC
TRBV14	TRBJ1-1	TRBD1	.	CASSHFLRGPNTEAFF	TGTGCCAGCAGCCACTTCTTGAGGGGGCCGAACACTGAAGCTTTCTTT
TRBV25-1	TRBJ1-1	.	.	CASSSQGYEAFF	TGTGCCAGCAGTTCTCAGGGTTATGAAGCTTTCTTT
TRBV5-1	TRBJ2-5	.	.	CASSLAGRPETQYF	TGCGCCAGCAGCTTGGCCGGCAGGCCAGAGACCCAGTACTTC
TRBV27	TRBJ1-2	.	.	CASSLTPYTGVHGYTF	TGTGCCAGCAGCCTAACCCCCTACACCGGGGTACATGGCTACACCTTC
TRBV7-6	TRBJ1-6	.	.	CASSPDSYNSPLHF	TGTGCCAGCAGCCCTGACAGTTACAATTCACCCCTCCACTTT
TRBV5-4	TRBJ2-3	.	.	CASSFREESTDTQYF	TGTGCCAGCAGCTTTAGAGAAGAGAGCACAGATACGCAGTATTTT
TRBV4-1	TRBJ1-1	.	.	CASSHGLGQNTEAFF	TGCGCCAGCAGCCATGGCCTCGGACAGAACACTGAAGCTTTCTTT
TRBV6-5	TRBJ1-5	.	.	CASSGGDQPQHF	TGTGCCAGCAGCGGGGGGGATCAGCCCCAGCATTTT
TRBV7-8	TRBJ2-1	.	.	CASIPVPAGSSYNEQFF	TGTGCCAGCATCCCCGTTCCTGCGGGGTCGTCCTACAATGAGCAGTTCTTC
TRBV7-2	TRBJ2-5	.	.	CASSLAGPRETQYF	TGTGCCAGCAGCTTAGCGGGTCCTAGAGAGACCCAGTACTTC
TRBV15	TRBJ2-1	TRBD2	.	CATSGLSGGYNEQFF	TGTGCCACCAGCGGACTGAGCGGGGGGTACAATGAGCAGTTCTTC
TRBV28	TRBJ2-2	TRBD1	.	CASSLLGTGGTGELFF	TGTGCCAGCAGTTTGCTCGGGACAGGGGGCACCGGGGAGCTGTTTTTT
TRBV7-9	TRBJ1-6	.	.	CASSLSGIGGSPLHF	TGTGCCAGCAGCTTAAGCGGGATAGGGGGGTCACCCCTCCACTTT
TRBV27	TRBJ1-5	.	.	CASSFTGHQPQHF	TGTGCCAGCAGTTTCACAGGGCATCAGCCCCAGCATTTT
TRBV28	TRBJ1-4	.	.	CASSLTDEKLFF	TGTGCCAGCAGTTTGACAGATGAAAAACTGTTTTTT
TRBV11-3	TRBJ1-1	.	.	CASSFVRGITEAFF	TGTGCCAGCAGCTTTGTTCGAGGGATAACTGAAGCTTTCTTT
TRBV2	TRBJ2-5	.	.	CASSEPGGPGGSQPPAETQYF	TGTGCCAGCAGTGAACCGGGGGGCCCCGGCGGATCTCAACCACCGGCTGAGACCCAGTACTTC
TRBV4-3	TRBJ1-3	TRBD1	.	CASSQEGTGPTFSGNTIYF	TGCGCCAGCAGCCAAGAAGGGACAGGGCCTACCTTCTCTGGAAACACCATATATTTT
TRBV15	TRBJ1-2	.	.	CATSHGVPDGYTF	TGTGCCACCAGCCACGGGGTTCCCGATGGCTACACCTTC
TRBV5-1	TRBJ1-1	.	.	CASRPPGVNTEAFF	TGCGCCAGCAGACCCCCGGGGGTGAACACTGAAGCTTTCTTT
TRBV2	TRBJ2-1	TRBD2	.	CASSASGGAGNEQFF	TGTGCCAGCAGTGCTAGCGGGGGGGCGGGCAATGAGCAGTTCTTC
TRBV10-3	TRBJ2-1	TRBD2	.	CAISEGTSYNEQFF	TGTGCCATCAGTGAAGGGACTAGTTACAATGAGCAGTTCTTC
TRBV5-6	TRBJ1-1	.	.	CASSRWGDLGAFF	TGTGCCAGCAGCAGGTGGGGGGACCTGGGGGCTTTCTTT
TRBV9	TRBJ2-3	TRBD2	.	CASTLSGGLYTDTQYF	TGTGCCAGCACCCTAAGCGGGGGGTTGTACACAGATACGCAGTATTTT
TRBV11-2	TRBJ2-6	.	.	CASSQTGRGSSGANVLTF	TGTGCCAGCAGCCAGACTGGACGGGGGAGCTCTGGGGCCAACGTCCTGACTTTC
TRBV6-1	TRBJ2-7	TRBD2	.	CASSEVISGGVYEQYF	TGTGCCAGCAGTGAAGTGATTAGCGGGGGGGTCTACGAGCAGTACTTC
TRBV7-2	TRBJ2-4	TRBD1	once	CASTGGAKNIQYF	TGTGCCAGCACAGGGGGCGCCAAAAACATTCAGTACTTC
TRBV7-2	TRBJ2-1	TRBD2	.	CASSFRGGVYNEQFF	TGTGCCAGCAGCTTCCGCGGGGGGGTCTACAATGAGCAGTTCTTC
TRBV19	TRBJ2-1	.	.	CASSVDRRLFF	TGTGCCAGTAGTGTAGACCGTCGTCTGTTCTTC
TRBV12-5	TRBJ1-4	.	.	CASSPRDITEKLFF	TGTGCTAGTTCGCCTCGGGACATAACTGAAAAACTGTTTTTT
TRBV11-2	TRBJ2-3	TRBD1	.	CASRLGTGHDTQYF	TGTGCCAGCCGATTAGGGACAGGGCATGATACGCAGTATTTT
TRBV9	TRBJ1-2	.	.	CASRRDTNYGYTF	TGTGCCAGCAGACGGGACACAAACTATGGCTACACCTTC
TRBV24-1	TRBJ1-2	.	.	CATSDPDRSGYTF	TGTGCCACCAGTGATCCCGACAGATCTGGCTACACCTTC
TRBV7-9	TRBJ2-5	TRBD2	.	CASSFGGAGFGETQYF	TGTGCCAGCAGCTTCGGGGGGGCCGGCTTTGGCGAGACCCAGTACTTC
TRBV2	TRBJ2-6	TRBD2	.	CASSRTSGGTGANVLTF	TGTGCCAGCAGCAGGACTAGCGGGGGGACTGGGGCCAACGTCCTGACTTTC